Presented here are 17 T cell receptor beta chains from one specimen sequenced in a study of blood T cell repertoires in COVID-19. The repertoire was sequenced with immunoSEQ multiplex PCR; TCRdb's copy has only in-frame clones and lacks some. The table includes approximately 99,000 clones, 84% detected once. Sequencing input: peripheral blood. All receptors derive from a man between 70 and 80 years old with active or convalescent COVID-19.

This clone was counted once. The J gene is TRBJ1-1, the V gene TRBV30; D not resolved. V was cut by 1 base and J by 7 bases, with 13 bases left in between. CDR1 GTSNPN and CDR2 SVGIG come from the germline V gene (reference sequence). The CDR3 contains 13 residues. This CDR3 reads CAWSDGGPGEAFF. The CDR3 DNA is TGTGCCTGGAGTGATGGAGGCCCCGGTGAAGCTTTCTTT.

This clone was recorded once. This chain uses TRBV27 with TRBJ2-3; possible D gene TRBD1, 6 bases. The germline V and J ends were trimmed by 6 bases and 2 bases, with 15 bases remaining between them. Per germline, CDR1 MNHEY and CDR2 SMNVEV (reference sequence). The CDR3 runs to 15 residues. CDR3 protein: CASSLRDKVTDTQYF. In DNA, the CDR3 is TGTGCCAGCAGCCTCCGGGACAAAGTCACAGATACGCAGTATTTT.

The chain joins TRBV2 to TRBJ2-3, with 15 positions matching TRBD2. This CDR3 contains 17 residues. Germline V CDR1 and CDR2: SNHLY, FYNNEI. Losses at the gene ends were 6 bases for V and 6 bases for J; bases not matched to a gene: 10. In nucleotides, the CDR3 is TGTGCCAGCAGGGTTGGACTAGCGGGGGGGCCTGTTGATACGCAGTATTTT. Translating it yields CASRVGLAGGPVDTQYF.

The chain is built from TRBV5-1 and TRBJ2-7; TRBD1 is a possible D gene (6 bases). Trimming stripped 6 bases from V and 2 bases from J, with 6 bases between. The germline gives CDR1 SGHRS, CDR2 YFSETQ. The CDR3 is 11 amino acids. In nucleotides, the CDR3 is TGCGCCAGCACAGGGGCCTACGAGCAGTACTTC. Translation gives CASTGAYEQYF.

The chain is built from TRBV7-8 and TRBJ1-3, with TRBD1 matching over 9 bases. The germline V gene has CDR1 SGHVS and CDR2 FQNEAQ. Trimming at V came to 3 bases and at J to 2 bases, leaving 8 bases not matched to a gene. The CDR3 consists of 17 residues. CDR3 DNA sequence: TGTGCCAGCAGCTTTGTCGGACAGGGGTCGGCTGGAAACACCATATATTTT. Translation: CASSFVGQGSAGNTIYF.

This clone was counted once. The chain uses TRBV5-1 and TRBJ2-7; 9 bases line up with TRBD2. In germline, CDR1 is SGHRS, CDR2 YFSETQ. V lost 4 bases to trimming and J lost 7 bases; unmatched junction nucleotides: 12. This CDR3 spans 15 amino acids. The CDR3 coding sequence is TGCGCCAGCAGCGCGTTCGCGGGGGGGCCGGGGGAGCAGTACTTC. Its translation is CASSAFAGGPGEQYF.

This clone was detected only a few times. V gene TRBV11-2 combines with J gene TRBJ1-1, with TRBD1 matching over 9 bases. Germline-derived CDR1 and CDR2 are SGHAT and FQNNGV. Unmatched junction bases numbered 4, after V lost 4 bases and J lost 4 bases. This CDR3 contains 14 residues. DNA for the CDR3: TGTGCCAGCAGCTCCACAGGGGGCTCCACTGAAGCTTTCTTT. This gives the protein CASSSTGGSTEAFF.

The V and J genes are TRBV10-3 and TRBJ1-4, with D perhaps TRBD1 (6 bases). V was trimmed by 2 bases and J by 2 bases, leaving 18 bases between them. Germline V gene sequence: CDR1 ENHRY, CDR2 SYGVKD. This CDR3 has 18 residues. CDR3: CAISEVRGASGTNEKLFF. In nucleotides, the CDR3 is TGTGCCATCAGTGAGGTGCGGGGGGCCTCAGGGACTAATGAAAAACTGTTTTTT.

V gene TRBV2 combines with J gene TRBJ2-1, with 11 bases fitting TRBD2. Germline CDR1 reads SNHLY; CDR2 reads FYNNEI. With 4 bases clipped from V and 9 bases from J, the junction kept 8 bases outside the gene matches. The CDR3 length is 15 residues. CDR3: CASSVDSGGAGEQFF. In nucleotides, the CDR3 is TGTGCCAGCAGTGTTGATAGCGGGGGGGCTGGTGAGCAGTTCTTC.

The V call is TRBV6-6, the J call TRBJ2-7, with 10 bases fitting TRBD1. In germline, CDR1 is MNHNY, CDR2 SVGAGI (reference sequence). The CDR3 is made up of 14 amino acids. After removal of 8 bases from V and 5 bases from J, the junction contained 9 bases not matched to a gene. CDR3 loop: CASQRGGQGNEQYF. The CDR3 DNA reads as TGTGCCAGCCAACGAGGGGGACAGGGGAACGAGCAGTACTTC.

The V and J genes are TRBV19 and TRBJ2-7; 7 positions agree with TRBD1. CDR3 length: 15 amino acids. After removal of 2 bases from V and 2 bases from J, the junction contained 6 bases not matched to a gene. The germline V gene encodes CDR1 LNHDA and CDR2 SQIVND (reference sequence). The CDR3 protein is CASSIKSGQPYEQYF. The CDR3 DNA is TGTGCCAGTAGTATAAAGTCGGGACAGCCCTACGAGCAGTACTTC.

This rearrangement joins TRBV7-2 to TRBJ2-7, with 8 bases that match TRBD2. With 5 bases clipped from V and 6 bases from J, the junction kept 6 bases outside the gene matches. The CDR3 consists of 13 residues. CDR1 SGHTA and CDR2 FQGNSA come from the germline V gene. The CDR3 DNA reads TGTGCCAGCAGCCCCGCTAGCGGGCGCGAGCAGTACTTC. Its protein product is CASSPASGREQYF.

This chain joins TRBV5-1 and TRBJ2-1; 7 nucleotides line up with TRBD2. Germline CDR1 SGHRS, CDR2 YFSETQ. The V and J ends lost 0 bases and 5 bases, in that order; junction bases with no gene match: 5. This CDR3 has 15 residues. The CDR3 region is CASSLGGTTNNEQFF. The CDR3 coding sequence is TGCGCCAGCAGCTTGGGTGGGACTACAAACAATGAGCAGTTCTTC.

This chain uses TRBV3-1 (or the pseudogene TRBV3-2) with TRBJ2-5; TRBD1 matches at 7 bases. V shed 4 bases, J shed 0 bases, and the junction held 8 bases outside the gene matches. This CDR3 is 16 amino acids long. In germline, CDR1 is LGHDT, CDR2 YNNKEL (reference sequence). Written as DNA, the CDR3 is TGTGCCAGCAGCCCCCGGGACAGTGCGTACCAAGAGACCCAGTACTTC. Translated: CASSPRDSAYQETQYF.

This clone was detected once. This rearrangement joins TRBV28 to TRBJ1-6; 10 positions match TRBD1. Germline loops: CDR1 MDHEN, CDR2 SYDVKM. This CDR3 is 17 amino acids long. V shed 5 bases and J 9 bases; nucleotides not matched to a gene: 13. The chain's CDR3 is CASSLPGQGRIGSPLHF. CDR3 DNA sequence: TGTGCCAGCAGTCTTCCGGGACAGGGGCGAATAGGTTCACCCCTCCACTTT.

This chain joins TRBV10-3 and TRBJ2-7, with TRBD2 matching over 8 bases. With V trimmed by 3 bases and J by 0 bases, 4 bases remained unmatched. The CDR3 runs to 15 residues. The germline V gene encodes CDR1 ENHRY and CDR2 SYGVKD. The CDR3 DNA follows: TGTGCCATCAGTGATGGGCGGGGGGTCTCCTACGAGCAGTACTTC. Translation gives CAISDGRGVSYEQYF.

The chain carries TRBV6-5 and TRBJ1-1; D might be TRBD1 (6 bases). Trimming took off 2 bases at V and 3 bases at J, with 7 bases between the two ends. CDR1 MNHEY and CDR2 SVGAGI come from the germline V gene. The CDR3 sequence is 13 residues long. The CDR3 sequence: CASSYGQHTEAFF. CDR3 nucleotide sequence: TGTGCCAGCAGTTACGGACAGCACACTGAAGCTTTCTTT.